The 5 T cell receptor beta chains presented below share a single source sample, sequenced in a study of OX40 agonist ivuxolimab in advanced cancers. Profiling relied on immunoSEQ multiplex PCR, and the TCRdb table lists in-frame clones only, not all of them. This sample carries roughly 72,000 clones, about 85% of them seen once, and the ten largest clones take 4.5% to 6%. The sequencing here drew on CD4+ or CD8+ T cells sorted from blood, taken in a trial of the OX40 agonist ivuxolimab. These receptors all stem from an adult with an advanced solid tumor such as melanoma, head and neck, liver or kidney cancer.

The chain couples TRBV28 to TRBJ1-1; D unresolved. The CDR3 is made up of 14 amino acids. The germline V and J ends were trimmed by 3 bases and 5 bases, with 13 bases remaining between them. CDR1 MDHEN and CDR2 SYDVKM come from the germline V gene. CDR3 nucleotide sequence: TGTGCCAGCAGTTTGTCTATAGGCGGGACTGAAGCTTTCTTT. Protein: CASSLSIGGTEAFF.

The chain couples TRBV27 to TRBJ2-7, with 7 bases aligning to TRBD2. V lost 5 bases to trimming and J lost 0 bases; unmatched junction nucleotides: 13. The germline gives CDR1 MNHEY, CDR2 SMNVEV (reference sequence). CDR3 length: 17 residues. The CDR3 here is CASSPHRGEGSSYEQYF. The CDR3 DNA reads TGTGCCAGCAGTCCCCACCGAGGGGAGGGAAGCTCCTACGAGCAGTACTTC.

The chain carries TRBV2 and TRBJ2-5, with unresolved D. The germline V and J ends were trimmed by 4 bases and 4 bases, with 4 bases remaining between them. The CDR3 has 11 amino acids. Germline values: CDR1 SNHLY, CDR2 FYNNEI. CDR3 protein: CASSAVETQYF. The CDR3 DNA reads as TGTGCCAGCAGTGCAGTAGAGACCCAGTACTTC.

The chain is built from TRBV5-1 and TRBJ2-2; the match to TRBD1 covers 8 bases. V lost 2 bases and J lost 7; bases outside the gene matches: 7. The CDR3 contains 15 residues. The germline V gene encodes CDR1 SGHRS and CDR2 YFSETQ. This chain's CDR3 is CASSFPFTGGGELFF. CDR3 DNA sequence: TGCGCCAGCAGCTTTCCATTTACAGGGGGCGGGGAGCTGTTTTTT.

The chain carries TRBV18 and TRBJ1-5, with D uncertain. Germline CDR1 is KGHSH and CDR2 is LQKENI. Trimming left V 3 bases short and J 5 bases short, with 14 bases between. This CDR3 contains 15 residues. As DNA, the CDR3 is TGTGCCAGCTCACCCTCAGGAGCCGGGGATCAGCCCCAGCATTTT. Its protein is CASSPSGAGDQPQHF.